What follows are 23 T cell receptor beta chains derived from one specimen sequenced in a study of neurological immune-mediated disorders. The time point: longitudinal time-point 3. MiXCR was run by TCRdb on the 5' RACE reads, yielding one entry per CDR3 protein. Among more than 95,000 distinct CDR3 sequences listed, 10% to 11% were seen once. The sequenced sample consisted of PBMCs. The receptors derive from a female donor with HTLV-1-associated myelopathy (HAM/TSP).

This chain links TRBV7-8 with TRBJ1-2; the match to TRBD1 covers 7 bases. The V gene end was trimmed by 5 bases and the J gene end by 1 base; junction bases not matched to a gene: 13. The CDR3 runs to 17 residues. CDR1 and CDR2 (germline): SGHVS, FQNEAQ. The CDR3: CASSAPGQNAFNYGYTF. The CDR3, as DNA: TGTGCCAGCAGCGCGCCGGGACAGAACGCCTTTAACTATGGCTACACCTTC.

The chain has TRBV12-3 or TRBV12-4 and TRBJ2-1; 7 bases map to TRBD2. The trim removed 3 bases at V and 4 bases at J, leaving 6 bases unmatched. The CDR3 contains 15 residues. In nucleotides, the CDR3 is TGTGCCAGCAGTTTCTTGTCCGGGGGGTACAATGAGCAGTTCTTC. It encodes CASSFLSGGYNEQFF.

As to this clonotype: A much bigger clone sits one base away, suggesting this may be a read error. The conserved phenylalanine or tryptophan normally closing the CDR3 is absent here, so this likely arose from a read error. The V and J genes are TRBV7-3 and TRBJ2-1; D not resolved. From germline, CDR1 is SGHTA and CDR2 FQGTGA. The V end was cut by 4 bases, the J end by 3 bases, with 13 bases between. The CDR3 is 15 residues long. This chain's CDR3 is CASSSPVGGYNEQFV. The CDR3, as DNA: TGTGCCAGCAGCTCCCCAGTAGGCGGCTACAATGAGCAGTTCGTC.

This chain links TRBV5-1 with TRBJ2-1; a possible D gene is TRBD2 (6 bases). V dropped 2 bases and J dropped 6 bases, with 18 bases sitting between them. CDR1 SGHRS and CDR2 YFSETQ come from the germline V gene. CDR3 length: 16 residues. CDR3 nucleotide sequence: TGCGCCAGCAGCTTCTTGTCCGGGGGTCAAGGCAATGAGCAGTTCTTC. This sequence encodes CASSFLSGGQGNEQFF. Full variable domain (missing parts from reference TRBV5-1 and TRBJ2-1): KAGVTQTPRYLIKTRGQQVTLSCSPISGHRSVSWYQQTPGQGLQFLFEYFSETQRNKGNFPGRFSGRQFSNSRSEMNVSTLELGDSALYLCASSFLSGGQGNEQFFGPGTRLTVL.

This clonotype appeared many times. The genes are TRBV7-6 and TRBJ2-3; 8 nucleotides agree with TRBD2. The V and J ends lost 4 bases and 2 bases, in that order; junction bases with no gene match: 8. The CDR3 runs to 16 residues. Germline V gene sequence: CDR1 SGHVS, CDR2 FNYEAQ. The CDR3 reads CASSSLAGGPTDTQYF. CDR3 bases: TGTGCCAGCAGCTCGCTGGCGGGGGGCCCCACAGATACGCAGTATTTT. Combining the CDR3 with reference TRBV7-6 and TRBJ2-3 gives the whole variable domain GAGVSQSPRYKVTKRGQDVALRCDPISGHVSLYWYRQALGQGPEFLTYFNYEAQQDKSGLPNDRFSAERPEGSISTLTIQRTEQRDSAMYRCASSSLAGGPTDTQYFGPGTRLTVL.

The chain combines TRBV20-1 with TRBJ2-1; D is perhaps TRBD2 (6 bases). CDR1 and CDR2 from the germline V gene are DFQATT and SNEGSKA (reference sequence). V shed 4 bases and J shed 0 bases, with 19 bases lying between them. The CDR3 totals 17 residues. CDR3 bases: TGCAGTGCTAAAAAATGGGGGGACCCGAGCTCCTACAATGAGCAGTTCTTC. Translated: CSAKKWGDPSSYNEQFF.

This clonotype was seen at least ten times. This chain connects TRBV28 to TRBJ2-3; no clear D gene. Germline V gives CDR1 MDHEN, CDR2 SYDVKM. This CDR3 is built from 14 residues. V lost 4 bases, J lost 0 bases, and 8 bases lay in between. Here the CDR3 DNA reads TGTGCCAGCAGTTATATATCTAGCACAGATACGCAGTATTTT. Residues: CASSYISSTDTQYF.

This clonotype was found many times. CDR3 protein: CASSRRTSGGPTDTQYF. DNA for the CDR3: TGCGCCAGCAGCCGGCGTACTAGCGGGGGTCCAACAGATACGCAGTATTTT. The rearrangement joins TRBV5-1 to TRBJ2-3; 11 bases fit TRBD2. Germline CDR1 SGHRS, CDR2 YFSETQ. CDR3 length equals 17 residues. Trimming at V came to 4 bases and at J to 3 bases, leaving 10 bases not matched to a gene.

At least ten counts were recorded for this clonotype. V and J are TRBV20-1 and TRBJ2-7; 10 positions match TRBD1. Germline CDR1 reads DFQATT; CDR2 reads SNEGSKA (reference sequence). This CDR3 region has 13 residues. DNA for the CDR3: TGCAGCGCAAACAAGGGACAGGGGTCCGAGCAGTACTTC. Translation: CSANKGQGSEQYF.

This clonotype was picked up many times. This chain joins TRBV11-3 and TRBJ2-5; 9 bases match TRBD1. The V gene's germline CDR1 is SGHNT and CDR2 YENEEA. This CDR3 spans 14 amino acids. Unmatched junction bases numbered 3, after V lost 5 bases and J lost 2 bases. The CDR3: CASSRQGVQETQYF. The CDR3 DNA reads as TGTGCCAGCAGCCGACAGGGGGTACAAGAGACCCAGTACTTC.

V is TRBV10-3 and J is TRBJ2-1; 8 bases agree with TRBD2. Germline CDR1 and CDR2: ENHRY and SYGVKD. The ends lost 6 bases at V and 7 bases at J; junction bases unmatched: 8. CDR3 length equals 14 residues. The CDR3 is CAIRGAGVLNEQFF. CDR3 DNA sequence: TGTGCCATCAGGGGAGCGGGGGTATTAAATGAGCAGTTCTTC.

This clonotype was seen at least ten times. This chain joins TRBV20-1 and TRBJ1-2, with a weak D call TRBD1 (5 bases). CDR3 length: 12 amino acids. Germline V gives CDR1 DFQATT, CDR2 SNEGSKA (reference sequence). Written as DNA, the CDR3 is TGCAGACCCGGGGGAGGGGACTATGGCTACACCTTC. Residues: CRPGGGDYGYTF.

There are many counts of this clonotype. V usage is TRBV20-1 and J usage is TRBJ2-5, with D uncertain. Germline CDR1 and CDR2: DFQATT and SNEGSKA (reference sequence). This CDR3 comprises 13 residues. The V end was cut by 5 bases, the J end by 1 base, with 11 bases between. Here the CDR3 DNA reads TGCAGTGCTTTCGGCGCAGTCCAAGAGACCCAGTACTTC. It encodes CSAFGAVQETQYF.

This clonotype appeared many times. The chain combines TRBV20-1 with TRBJ2-3; TRBD2 matches 11 bases. CDR1 is DFQATT and CDR2 is SNEGSKA in the germline V gene (reference sequence). The CDR3 spans 15 residues. CDR3 sequence reads: CSYSGGAGGTDTQYF. CDR3 in DNA: TGCAGCTATAGCGGGGGGGCCGGGGGCACAGATACGCAGTATTTT.

In its sample, this clonotype was seen a few times. The chain links TRBV6-5 to TRBJ2-7; D may be TRBD1 or TRBD2 (5 bases each). The ends were cut back, 0 bases at V and 3 bases at J, with 9 bases in the middle. The CDR3 has 14 residues. Germline CDR1 MNHEY, CDR2 SVGAGI. The CDR3 nucleotides read TGTGCCAGCAGTTACTCGGGGACGTTCTACGAGCAGTACTTC. This translates into CASSYSGTFYEQYF.

This clonotype has at least ten counts. This chain links TRBV5-6 with TRBJ1-6; D is undetermined. With 1 base removed from V and 7 bases from J, the gap between germline ends came to 15 bases. Germline CDR1 reads SGHDT; CDR2 reads YYEEEE. The CDR3 has 16 residues. The CDR3 loop is CASSLFRAGGNSPLHF. CDR3 bases: TGTGCCAGCAGCTTGTTTCGCGCGGGAGGGAATTCACCCCTCCACTTT.

The sample holds many counts of this clonotype. V and J are TRBV20-1 and TRBJ1-5, with D uncertain. CDR1 is DFQATT and CDR2 is SNEGSKA in the germline V gene (reference sequence). V dropped 0 bases and J dropped 0 bases, with 9 bases sitting between them. This CDR3 comprises 15 residues. Here the CDR3 reads CSARDGRNSNQPQHF. For the CDR3, the DNA is TGCAGTGCTAGAGATGGTCGAAATAGCAATCAGCCCCAGCATTTT.

The chain recombines TRBV20-1 with TRBJ2-7, with a tentative D call TRBD2 (5 bases). The CDR3 has 17 amino acids. Germline assignment: CDR1 DFQATT and CDR2 SNEGSKA (reference sequence). V lost 0 bases and J lost 3, with 21 bases in between. CDR3 coding DNA: TGCAGTGCTAGAGAGCGAAAAATCCTTCGGGGTAACTACGAGCAGTACTTC. It specifies CSARERKILRGNYEQYF.

This clonotype was detected many times. One end of the junction varies from germline; a read error may be responsible. CDR3 amino acids: CCARRVGTVQTGELFF. DNA for the CDR3: TGCTGTGCTAGGAGGGTGGGGACAGTCCAAACCGGGGAGCTGTTTTTT. The chain employs TRBV20-1 and TRBJ2-2, with D possibly being TRBD1 (7 bases). CDR1 is DFQATT and CDR2 is SNEGSKA in the germline V gene (reference sequence). The CDR3 extends over 16 amino acids.

This clonotype was counted many times. CDR3 in amino acids: CSVKIEANTEAFF. The CDR3 DNA reads TGCAGTGTAAAAATAGAAGCCAACACTGAAGCTTTCTTT. The chain employs TRBV20-1 and TRBJ1-1; D is uncertain. The germline CDR1 and CDR2 sequences are DFQATT and SNEGSKA (reference sequence). This CDR3 has 13 amino acids. Trimming shortened V by 7 bases and J by 2 bases, and 14 bases separated the two germline ends.

This clonotype was detected ten times or more. The chain recombines TRBV20-1 with TRBJ1-1; maybe TRBD1 (5 bases). This CDR3 is built from 14 residues. Looked up from germline, CDR1 is DFQATT and CDR2 is SNEGSKA (reference sequence). Trimming shortened V by 4 bases and J by 1 base, and 13 bases separated the two germline ends. The chain's CDR3 is CSATQGPSNTEAFF. In DNA, the CDR3 is TGCAGTGCTACTCAGGGACCTTCGAACACTGAAGCTTTCTTT.

This clonotype was seen ten or more times. V gene TRBV5-1 combines with J gene TRBJ1-6, with 10 bases lining up with TRBD1. Unmatched junction bases numbered 5, after V lost 5 bases and J lost 0 bases. The CDR3 runs to 17 residues. The germline V gene encodes CDR1 SGHRS and CDR2 YFSETQ. CDR3 residues: CASSRQGAFSYNSPLHF. The CDR3 nucleotides are TGCGCCAGCAGTAGACAGGGGGCCTTCTCCTATAATTCACCCCTCCACTTT. Complete variable domain (other parts from reference TRBV5-1 and TRBJ1-6): KAGVTQTPRYLIKTRGQQVTLSCSPISGHRSVSWYQQTPGQGLQFLFEYFSETQRNKGNFPGRFSGRQFSNSRSEMNVSTLELGDSALYLCASSRQGAFSYNSPLHFGNGTRLTVT.

Comments on this clonotype: A read error may be the cause here, since a much bigger clone is one base away. The gene calls are TRBV20-1 and TRBJ2-7, with no clear D. CDR1 is DFQATT, CDR2 SNEGSKA, per germline (reference sequence). Trimming shortened V by 2 bases and J by 3 bases, and 5 bases separated the two germline ends. This CDR3 has 11 amino acids. The CDR3 region is CSARKGYEQYF. The CDR3 coding sequence is TGCAGTGCTAGAAAGGGCTACGAGCAGTACTTC.